One and the same sample provided the 13 T cell receptor beta chains below, sequenced in a study of somatic mutations in cytotoxic T cells in rheumatoid arthritis. The data were produced by immunoSEQ multiplex PCR, yet TCRdb's version contains in-frame clones alone and is incomplete. In the table there are about 12,000 clones, roughly 74% of which are singletons. The specimen sequenced was CD8+ T cells sorted from blood. The receptors were gathered from a woman aged 40 to 55 in good health.

V and J are TRBV9 and TRBJ1-1; D gene unclear. CDR1 SGDLS and CDR2 YYNGEE come from the germline V gene. With 4 bases removed from V and 5 bases from J, the gap between germline ends came to 12 bases. The CDR3 has 13 residues. CDR3 in DNA: TGTGCCAGCAGCAACCTTGGAGGGACTGAAGCTTTCTTT. Protein: CASSNLGGTEAFF.

The J gene is TRBJ2-1, the V gene TRBV9; D ambiguous. Germline CDR1 SGDLS, CDR2 YYNGEE. V gave up 4 bases and J gave up 1 base, with 9 bases separating them. The CDR3 totals 14 residues. In DNA, the CDR3 is TGTGCCAGCAGCCCCGATGTATCCTACAATGAGCAGTTCTTC. Its protein is CASSPDVSYNEQFF.

This clone was observed a handful of times. At one boundary the junction diverges from the germline segment, which might be a read error. V is TRBV28 and J is TRBJ2-3, with D unclear. The germline CDR1 and CDR2 sequences are MDHEN and SYDVKM. This CDR3 spans 12 amino acids. The CDR3 reads CASSPGPPPQNF. CDR3 nucleotides: TGTGCCAGCAGTCCCGGGCCTCCCCCACAGAATTTT.

The genes are TRBV10-3 and TRBJ1-2; 9 nucleotides line up with TRBD1. V was clipped by 5 bases and J by 5 bases; unmatched bases: 12. Per germline, CDR1 ENHRY and CDR2 SYGVKD. CDR3 length: 16 amino acids. CDR3 nucleotides: TGTGCCATCAGTCCAGTGGACAGGGGACTTGCTTATGGCTACACCTTC. Amino acid sequence: CAISPVDRGLAYGYTF.

V gene TRBV4-1 combines with J gene TRBJ2-1; 8 nucleotides align to TRBD1. J lost 12 bases, V lost 3 bases, and 10 bases had no gene match. Germline CDR1 reads MGHRA; CDR2 reads YSYEKL. The length of the CDR3 is 14 residues. CDR3 protein: CASSQLVAGTGQFF. The CDR3 bases are TGCGCCAGCAGCCAGCTGGTCGCCGGGACAGGGCAGTTCTTC.

This chain joins TRBV9 and TRBJ1-2; TRBD1 might be the D (5 bases). The CDR3 runs 16 residues. Germline V gene lookup returns CDR1 SGDLS and CDR2 YYNGEE. The V and J ends lost 0 bases and 1 base respectively, with 13 bases between them. The CDR3 DNA reads as TGTGCCAGCAGCGTAGGCCCAGGGATACTTAACTATGGCTACACCTTC. Encoded protein: CASSVGPGILNYGYTF.

The V call is TRBV29-1, the J call TRBJ2-3, with unresolved D. V lost 4 bases and J lost 4, with 18 bases in between. This CDR3 is 15 amino acids long. The germline V gene encodes CDR1 SQVTM and CDR2 ANQGSEA. CDR3 region: CSVVETYFSSDTQYF. The CDR3 nucleotides read TGCAGCGTTGTAGAGACCTATTTCTCCTCAGATACGCAGTATTTT.

The V call is TRBV2, the J call TRBJ1-5, with D possibly being TRBD1 (5 bases). The CDR3 is made up of 15 amino acids. The germline gives CDR1 SNHLY, CDR2 FYNNEI. Trimming left V 7 bases short and J 0 bases short, with 13 bases between. CDR3 residues: CASNQKTASNQPQHF. CDR3 DNA sequence: TGTGCCAGCAACCAAAAGACAGCTAGCAATCAGCCCCAGCATTTT.

As concerns this clone: At one boundary the junction diverges from the germline segment, which might be a read error. The V call is TRBV7-7, the J call TRBJ2-2; D not resolved. The germline gives CDR1 SSHAT, CDR2 FNYEAQ (reference sequence). The CDR3 spans 19 residues. This CDR3 is CASSLTYPAGTDNTGELFF. The CDR3 region has the DNA TGTGCTAGCAGCTTAACCTACCCAGCCGGAACGGATAACACCGGGGAGCTGTTTTTT.

This chain joins TRBV9 and TRBJ2-5, with TRBD1 matching 8 bases. Germline CDR1 is SGDLS and CDR2 is YYNGEE. V lost 3 bases, J lost 3 bases, and 7 bases stayed unmatched. The CDR3 is 15 residues long. The CDR3 nucleotides are TGTGCCAGCAGCGCCCCCCTGACAGGGGAAGAGACCCAGTACTTC. It is translated as CASSAPLTGEETQYF. Full variable domain (missing parts from reference TRBV9 and TRBJ2-5): DSGVTQTPKHLITATGQRVTLRCSPRSGDLSVYWYQQSLDQGLQFLIQYYNGEERAKGNILERFSAQQFPDLHSELNLSSLELGDSALYFCASSAPLTGEETQYFGPGTRLLVL.

This chain connects TRBV11-2 to TRBJ2-1, with TRBD2 matching 9 bases. The CDR3 extends over 15 amino acids. Germline V CDR1 and CDR2: SGHAT, FQNNGV. V lost 8 bases, J lost 6 bases, and 11 bases stayed unmatched. The CDR3 region has the DNA TGTGCCAGCGCGCTGTTTAGCGGGGGAACCAATGAGCAGTTCTTC. Encoded protein: CASALFSGGTNEQFF.

The CDR3, as DNA: TGTGCTAGTGGGGGGGGGACAGGGCAAGGTTCAGACTATGGCTACACCTTC. Its protein product is CASGGGTGQGSDYGYTF. The chain recombines TRBV12-5 with TRBJ1-2; 9 positions match TRBD1. Unmatched junction bases numbered 14, after V lost 6 bases and J lost 3 bases. Germline CDR1 is LGHNT and CDR2 is FRNRAP. The CDR3 extends over 17 amino acids.

The chain couples TRBV4-3 to TRBJ2-7, with 7 positions matching TRBD2. This CDR3 is 15 amino acids long. The germline V gene has CDR1 LGHNA and CDR2 YSLEER. Trimming removed 0 bases from V and 1 base from J; junction bases left unmatched: 3. The CDR3 sequence: CASSQEGEGSYEQYF. Written as DNA, the CDR3 is TGCGCCAGCAGCCAAGAGGGGGAGGGATCCTACGAGCAGTACTTC.